The rows below give T cell receptor beta chains drawn from one sample of a study of cytomegalovirus exposure and HLA in healthy donors. Generated by immunoSEQ multiplex PCR, the TCRdb table keeps only in-frame clones and is missing some. The table shows 100,000 to 150,000 clones, with 95% to 97% occurring only once. The specimen was PBMCs. The source is a young man in good health and CMV-seronegative. Both conserved end residues are part of each CDR3. The order of the fields is D gene, J gene, V gene, clone size, CDR3 DNA, CDR3 protein. A D gene is named only where the DNA matches it firmly. Clone size, where shown, is once, few, many, or a class for clones that have expanded.

- | TRBJ1-2 | TRBV2 | - | TGTGCCAGCCGGGGGAGAGGAGATGGCTACACCTTC | CASRGRGDGYTF
- | TRBJ1-5 | TRBV27 | - | TGTGCCAGCAGTTTATCGATCCGGAATCAGCCCCAGCATTTT | CASSLSIRNQPQHF
- | TRBJ2-7 | TRBV11-3 | - | TGTGCCAGCAGCTTAAGAGTTTACGAGCAGTACTTC | CASSLRVYEQYF
- | TRBJ1-5 | TRBV5-6 | - | TGTGCCAGCAGCCCGGGCAATCAGCCCCAGCATTTT | CASSPGNQPQHF
- | TRBJ2-1 | TRBV6-6 | - | TGTGCCAGCAGCCTCTACAATGAGCAGTTCTTC | CASSLYNEQFF
TRBD2 | TRBJ2-3 | TRBV5-6 | - | TGTGCCAGCAGCGGAAGAGGGACGAGCGGGACCTGGACAGATACGCAGTATTTT | CASSGRGTSGTWTDTQYF
TRBD1 | TRBJ1-2 | TRBV27 | - | TGTGCCAGCAGTAAACAGGACAGGGACTATGGCTACACCTTC | CASSKQDRDYGYTF
- | TRBJ2-5 | TRBV28 | - | TGTGCCAGCCAAGGGGACTCGTTGTGGGGGACCCAGTACTTC | CASQGDSLWGTQYF
TRBD1 | TRBJ2-3 | TRBV11-1 | - | TGTGCCAGTGGACAGGGCACAGATACGCAGTATTTT | CASGQGTDTQYF
TRBD2 | TRBJ2-2 | TRBV7-2 | - | TGTGCCAGCAGCCCCAGACTGCCGGGAGGAGCGGGGGAGCTGTTTTTT | CASSPRLPGGAGELFF
TRBD2 | TRBJ2-1 | TRBV11-3 | - | TGTGCCAGCAGCTGGGAGCGGGGAGGTGAGCAGTTCTTC | CASSWERGGEQFF
TRBD1 | TRBJ2-7 | TRBV28 | - | TGTGCCAGCAGGGACCCCGGGACAGGGAGCTACGAGCAGTACTTC | CASRDPGTGSYEQYF
- | TRBJ2-3 | TRBV5-6 | - | TGTGCCAGCAGGGGACTGGTGGGGGATACGCAGTATTTT | CASRGLVGDTQYF
- | TRBJ2-1 | TRBV29-1 | - | TGCAGCAATATCGCTAGCGACTCCTACAATGAGCAGTTCTTC | CSNIASDSYNEQFF
- | TRBJ2-5 | TRBV6-1 | - | TGTGCCAGCAGTGAAACCCTATGGGGAGAAGAGACCCAGTACTTC | CASSETLWGEETQYF
- | TRBJ1-2 | TRBV2 | - | TGTGCCAGCATAGGGGCCCAGGCGGGGGGCGGTGGCTACACCTTC | CASIGAQAGGGGYTF
TRBD1 | TRBJ1-1 | TRBV9 | - | TGTGCCAGCGGATACTCAGGGGGCACTGAAGCTTTCTTT | CASGYSGGTEAFF
- | TRBJ1-5 | TRBV19 | once | TGTGCCAGTAATTTGGGCAGCTATAGCAATCAGCCCCAGCATTTT | CASNLGSYSNQPQHF
- | TRBJ1-5 | TRBV11-2 | - | TGTGCCAGCAGCCAAGACAGCTTAAACAATCAGCCCCAGCATTTT | CASSQDSLNNQPQHF
- | TRBJ1-3 | TRBV6-6 | - | TGTGCCAGCAGTTACTCCGACGGGGGAAACACCATATATTTT | CASSYSDGGNTIYF
TRBD1 | TRBJ2-5 | TRBV5-6 | - | TGTGCCAGCAGTTCCGGGACAGGGTCCGAGACCCAGTACTTC | CASSSGTGSETQYF
- | TRBJ2-3 | TRBV11-2 | - | TGTGCCAGCAGCCTCTCGACTATTTCAGATACGCAGTATTTT | CASSLSTISDTQYF
TRBD1 | TRBJ1-2 | TRBV6-6 | - | TGTGCCAGCAGTCAACCGGGACAGGGCCTGGGCTACACCTTC | CASSQPGQGLGYTF
- | TRBJ2-1 | TRBV5-8 | - | TGTGCCAGCAGCTTGCCAGGGGCTTACAATGAGCAGTTCTTC | CASSLPGAYNEQFF
- | TRBJ2-5 | TRBV11-2 | - | TGTGCCAGCAGCCAGGGTATCCAAGAGACCCAGTACTTC | CASSQGIQETQYF
- | TRBJ2-2 | TRBV7-3 | - | TGTGCCAGCAGCTTAGATCAGGGCGGGATAGAGGTCTTAGCCGGGGAGCTGTTTTTT | CASSLDQGGIEVLAGELFF
TRBD2 | TRBJ2-1 | TRBV5-1 | - | TGCGCCAGCAGCACCTGGACTAGTGTTAATGAGCAGTTCTTC | CASSTWTSVNEQFF
TRBD1 | TRBJ1-5 | TRBV7-9 | once | TGTGCCAGCAGCTTAGTCGGACAGGGCAATCAGCCCCAGCATTTT | CASSLVGQGNQPQHF
TRBD2 | TRBJ2-1 | TRBV27 | - | TGTGCCAGCAGTTTTATAGCGGGAGGGCCCGGTAATGAGCAGTTCTTC | CASSFIAGGPGNEQFF
- | TRBJ1-1 | TRBV6-1 | once | TGTGCCAGCAGTCCCGGCGGGGGAGTGGGAGCTTTCTTT | CASSPGGGVGAFF
- | TRBJ2-7 | TRBV19 | - | TGTGCCAGTAGTAACCTATTATCCTACGAGCAGTACTTC | CASSNLLSYEQYF
- | TRBJ2-7 | TRBV7-2 | - | TGTGCCAGCAGCTTCCAGGGTCCCTACGAGCAGTACTTC | CASSFQGPYEQYF
- | TRBJ2-1 | TRBV28 | - | TGTGCCAGCAGTTTGGGAGAAGTTACTACACGCTACAATGAGCAGTTCTTC | CASSLGEVTTRYNEQFF
- | TRBJ2-7 | TRBV18 | - | TGTGCCAGCTCACCGGCGCATCGCGGGACAGACGAGCAGTACTTC | CASSPAHRGTDEQYF
TRBD1 | TRBJ2-1 | TRBV19 | - | TGTGCCAGTAGTAGGGCAGGGGGAGATGAGCAGTTCTTC | CASSRAGGDEQFF
- | TRBJ1-2 | TRBV30 | - | TGTGCCTGGAGTGTAACGGTGGGGCGGGGCGGCTACACCTTC | CAWSVTVGRGGYTF
- | TRBJ2-4 | TRBV6-5 | - | TGTGCCAGCAGCCCGGACTTTCTAGCCAAAAACATTCAGTACTTC | CASSPDFLAKNIQYF